These 15 T cell receptor beta chains share one sample of origin, sequenced in a study of blood T cell repertoires in COVID-19. Method: immunoSEQ multiplex PCR; TCRdb's copy keeps in-frame clones and lacks some. This table holds more than 200,000 clones, around 83% found once. The sequencing sample was made of peripheral blood. Receptor source: a woman in her 50s with COVID-19, enrolled during active disease.

The chain combines TRBV7-2 with TRBJ2-1; weak D call: TRBD1 (5 bases). From germline, CDR1 is SGHTA and CDR2 FQGNSA. The CDR3 is made up of 12 amino acids. The V end lost 2 bases, the J end lost 9 bases, and 8 bases lay between the germline ends. CDR3 protein: CASSLQTVEQFF. CDR3 nucleotide sequence: TGTGCCAGCAGCTTACAGACAGTTGAGCAGTTCTTC. Full variable domain (remainder filled in from reference TRBV7-2 and TRBJ2-1): GAGVSQSPSNKVTEKGKDVELRCDPISGHTALYWYRQSLGQGLEFLIYFQGNSAPDKSGLPSDRFSAERTGGSVSTLTIQRTQQEDSAVYLCASSLQTVEQFFGPGTRLTVL.

The chain employs TRBV5-6 and TRBJ2-7; D gene uncertain. Trimming stripped 4 bases from V and 5 bases from J, with 16 bases between. The CDR3 has 14 residues. Germline CDR1 and CDR2: SGHDT and YYEEEE. CDR3 DNA sequence: TGTGCCAGCAGCCAAACCGCCGTTACGGACGAGCAGTACTTC. It specifies CASSQTAVTDEQYF.

The gene calls are TRBV5-1 and TRBJ1-4, with unresolved D. CDR3 length equals 13 residues. Trimming removed 2 bases at V and 0 bases at J, with 2 bases between. Germline CDR1 SGHRS, CDR2 YFSETQ. As DNA, the CDR3 is TGCGCCAGCAGCTTCGCAACTAATGAAAAACTGTTTTTT. It is translated as CASSFATNEKLFF.

The chain has TRBV28 and TRBJ1-6; weak D call: TRBD1 (5 bases). The CDR3 covers 13 residues. The germline gives CDR1 MDHEN, CDR2 SYDVKM. V was clipped by 5 bases and J by 7 bases, with 9 bases between them. The CDR3 DNA follows: TGTGCCAGCAGTACTTCAGGGAATTCACCCCTCCACTTT. It specifies CASSTSGNSPLHF.

This clone was seen only once. This chain links TRBV11-2 with TRBJ2-1, with a possible D match to TRBD1 (5 bases). The CDR3 runs to 14 residues. Trimming stripped 5 bases from V and 6 bases from J, with 14 bases between. CDR1 is SGHAT, CDR2 FQNNGV, per germline. The CDR3: CASSQGSPFNEQFF. The DNA for the CDR3 is TGTGCCAGCAGCCAGGGAAGCCCTTTCAATGAGCAGTTCTTC.

J is TRBJ2-7 and V is TRBV6-6; 9 positions match TRBD1. This CDR3 region has 14 residues. V lost 6 bases to trimming and J lost 3 bases; unmatched junction nucleotides: 6. Germline CDR1 MNHNY, CDR2 SVGAGI (reference sequence). In DNA form, the CDR3 reads TGTGCCAGCAGCCTGACAGGGGGAGGCTACGAGCAGTACGTC. This sequence encodes CASSLTGGGYEQYV.

This clone has a handful of counts. The chain carries TRBV6-2 or TRBV6-3 and TRBJ1-5; TRBD1 might be the D (6 bases). V lost 0 bases to trimming and J lost 4 bases, with 13 bases between them. There are 16 residues in the CDR3. Germline V CDR1 and CDR2: MNHEY, SVGEGT. CDR3 residues: CASSYSRGIGNQPQHF. The DNA of the CDR3 is TGTGCCAGCAGTTACTCGAGGGGGATTGGGAATCAGCCCCAGCATTTT.

This clone is a singleton in its sample. CDR3 residues: CASSWSGGGETQYF. In DNA, the CDR3 is TGTGCCAGCAGCTGGAGCGGGGGGGGAGAGACCCAGTACTTC. V is TRBV11-2 and J is TRBJ2-5, with 10 positions matching TRBD2. Germline values: CDR1 SGHAT, CDR2 FQNNGV. J gave up 4 bases and V 4 bases, and 3 bases lay outside the gene matches. This CDR3 is 14 amino acids long. Full variable domain (outside the CDR3, taken from reference TRBV11-2 and TRBJ2-5): EAGVAQSPRYKIIEKRQSVAFWCNPISGHATLYWYQQILGQGPKLLIQFQNNGVVDDSQLPKDRFSAERLKGVDSTLKIQPAKLEDSAVYLCASSWSGGGETQYFGPGTRLLVL.

The CDR3 reads CASSSSGGYEQYV. In DNA form, the CDR3 reads TGTGCCAGCAGTTCAAGCGGGGGCTACGAGCAGTACGTC. This sequence joins TRBV6-5 and TRBJ2-7, with 8 bases fitting TRBD2. The germline V gene has CDR1 MNHEY and CDR2 SVGAGI. This CDR3 contains 13 residues. The V gene end was trimmed by 4 bases and the J gene end by 3 bases; junction bases not matched to a gene: 2.

This rearrangement joins TRBV19 to TRBJ2-3; D possibly corresponds to TRBD2 (5 bases). Germline V gene sequence: CDR1 LNHDA, CDR2 SQIVND (reference sequence). CDR3 length: 16 amino acids. V lost 4 bases and J lost 2, with 16 bases in between. In nucleotides, the CDR3 is TGTGCCAGTAGTAAGGCGGGCAGCCCCTTCACAGATACGCAGTATTTT. Amino acid sequence: CASSKAGSPFTDTQYF.

This chain uses TRBV6-2 or TRBV6-3 with TRBJ2-3, with 12 bases matching TRBD1. J lost 5 bases, V lost 6 bases, and 15 bases had no gene match. The CDR3 length is 18 residues. Germline CDR1 and CDR2: MNHEY and SVGEGT. DNA for the CDR3: TGTGCCAGCAGCCGAATCCCCGGGACAGGGGGCGCAAAAGATACGCAGTATTTT. Protein sequence: CASSRIPGTGGAKDTQYF.

To note about this clone: Within the sample, other DNA sequences also encode this same CDR3. The V and J genes are TRBV28 and TRBJ1-5, with D perhaps TRBD1 (6 bases). The CDR3 has 13 amino acids. Germline lookup yields CDR1 MDHEN and CDR2 SYDVKM. The ends were cut back, 2 bases at V and 7 bases at J, with 9 bases in the middle. The CDR3 protein is CASSLTGSQPQHF. CDR3 bases: TGTGCCAGCAGTTTAACAGGGTCACAGCCCCAGCATTTT.

V usage is TRBV13 and J usage is TRBJ1-6, with D possibly TRBD1 on 5 matching bases. Germline V gene sequence: CDR1 PRHDT, CDR2 FYEKMQ (reference sequence). This CDR3 spans 15 amino acids. The germline V and J ends were trimmed by 1 base and 5 bases, with 9 bases remaining between them. In nucleotides, the CDR3 is TGTGCCAGCAGCTTAGCGACAGACAATAATTCACCCCTCCACTTT. Its translation is CASSLATDNNSPLHF.

This rearrangement joins TRBV4-1 to TRBJ2-1; D remains unclear. CDR1 and CDR2 from the germline V gene are MGHRA and YSYEKL. The CDR3 length is 16 residues. V lost 1 base and J 0 bases, leaving 10 bases between the germline ends. Here the CDR3 reads CASSQAYLVSYNEQFF. The CDR3 DNA reads TGCGCCAGCAGCCAAGCCTACCTGGTCTCCTACAATGAGCAGTTCTTC.

The rearrangement links TRBV24-1 to TRBJ1-2; D is possibly TRBD1 (5 bases). V was cut by 8 bases and J by 0 bases, with 15 bases left in between. Germline-derived CDR1 and CDR2 are KGHDR and SFDVKD. The CDR3 is made up of 15 amino acids. The CDR3 sequence is CATIRWTRANYGYTF. CDR3 nucleotides: TGTGCCACCATCAGATGGACACGAGCTAACTATGGCTACACCTTC.